The clone carrying this T cell receptor (beta chain) was found once. Its antigen is still unknown. These data come from a study of blood T cells in healthy people across ages. Study context: Template switching recovered approximately one barcoded beta molecule for every two T cells.

CDR3 size: 16 residues. Trimming left V 4 bases short and J 4 bases short, with 17 bases between. The germline V gene has CDR1 KGHDR and CDR2 SFDVKD. Then a second PCR, running about 6 to 12 cycles, was carried out with a sample-barcoded 5' primer and a J-beta primer mix. The template-switch adaptor, which had 12 random nucleotides, put a tag on each cDNA molecule. TCRdb re-called the 5' RACE reads through MiXCR, storing one row per CDR3 protein. This table has approximately 790,000 distinct CDR3 sequences, 55% to 65% appearing once. Study results and limitations: Unknown CMV status may confound age-related changes in expanded clones.

The sequenced sample consisted of blood. This receptor was identified in a man younger than 45 in good health. This chain links TRBV24-1 with TRBJ2-3; the D gene could be TRBD1 or TRBD2 (5 bases each). CDR3 sequence reads: CATSDRDDSWPDTQYF. The CDR3 DNA reads as TGTGCCACCAGTGACCGGGACGATTCGTGGCCAGATACGCAGTATTTT.